This T cell receptor beta chain stems from a study of sequential checkpoint blockade in melanoma. Clones were read by immunoSEQ multiplex PCR, and TCRdb kept only the in-frame ones, dropping some. This table has tens of thousands of clones, around 88% appearing once. V was pared by 2 bases and J by 0 bases, with 11 bases between. Germline lookup yields CDR1 SGHRS and CDR2 YFSETQ. The CDR3 is 15 amino acids. As to treatment: randomized to nivolumab then ipilimumab (arm A) or the reverse (arm B). This sequence originates from a human donor with melanoma. The specimen was CD8+ T cells sorted from blood (inferred from file names), collected from a patient given nivolumab and ipilimumab in sequence. The chain employs TRBV5-1 and TRBJ1-1; maybe TRBD1 (5 bases). The CDR3 loop is CASSFSRALNTEAFF. CDR3 nucleotides: TGCGCCAGCAGCTTTAGCAGGGCGTTGAACACTGAAGCTTTCTTT.